The 6 T cell receptor beta chains given below trace back to one sample, sequenced in a study of T cells after yellow fever vaccination. MiXCR was run by TCRdb on the 5' RACE reads, yielding one entry per CDR3 protein. The table has about 300,000 distinct CDR3 sequences, 3% to 4.5% seen once. The sequencing used PBMCs, collected 5 days after the yellow fever booster vaccination. These receptor sequences come from a man aged 18 to 30 who received the YFV17D yellow fever vaccine.

V and J are TRBV5-1 and TRBJ1-1; D is perhaps TRBD1 (5 bases). CDR1 and CDR2 (germline): SGHRS, YFSETQ. The CDR3 runs to 14 residues. V dropped 0 bases and J dropped 3 bases, with 9 bases sitting between them. The CDR3, as DNA: TGCGCCAGCAGCTTGGGGTGGGGGGACACTGAAGCTTTCTTT. Amino acid sequence: CASSLGWGDTEAFF.

V is TRBV2 and J is TRBJ2-5; 9 bases are shared with TRBD2. V lost 4 bases, J lost 4 bases, and 4 bases stayed unmatched. CDR3 length: 14 amino acids. CDR1 is SNHLY, CDR2 FYNNEI, per germline. The CDR3 region is CASSGATSGETQYF. CDR3 sequence (DNA): TGTGCCAGCAGTGGGGCGACTAGCGGAGAGACCCAGTACTTC.

This clonotype was seen a few times. The chain recombines TRBV28 with TRBJ1-1; D unclear. The CDR3 is made up of 15 amino acids. Germline CDR1 reads MDHEN; CDR2 reads SYDVKM. Trimming left V 7 bases short and J 1 base short, with 16 bases between. The CDR3 nucleotides read TGTGCCAGCAACAAAACGTTCAGGAAGAACACTGAAGCTTTCTTT. Its translation is CASNKTFRKNTEAFF.

The chain joins TRBV19 to TRBJ1-1, with 7 bases that match TRBD1. This CDR3 has 12 residues. With V trimmed by 9 bases and J by 1 base, 2 bases remained unmatched. Germline CDR1 is LNHDA and CDR2 is SQIVND (reference sequence). The CDR3 loop is CASRTGNTEAFF. The CDR3, as DNA: TGTGCCAGCAGGACAGGGAACACTGAAGCTTTCTTT.

This clonotype has a count of ten or more. The J gene is TRBJ1-1, the V gene TRBV6-4; no clear D gene. The germline V gene encodes CDR1 MRHNA and CDR2 SNTAGT. Trimming cost V 3 bases and J 1 base, with 6 bases left between them. The CDR3 has 13 amino acids. The CDR3 bases are TGTGCCAGCAGTGAGGGCAGGAACACTGAAGCTTTCTTT. Translation: CASSEGRNTEAFF.

The chain has TRBV3-1 and TRBJ2-5, with D possibly being TRBD1 or TRBD2 (5 bases each). Deletions cut 0 bases from V and 6 bases from J, with 14 bases between. The CDR3 contains 15 residues. Germline V gives CDR1 LGHDT, CDR2 YNNKEL (reference sequence). The CDR3 sequence: CASSQDGTLGKTQYF. The CDR3 DNA reads as TGTGCCAGCAGCCAAGATGGGACGTTGGGGAAGACCCAGTACTTC.